A single sample gave rise to the 29 T cell receptor beta chains below, sequenced in a study of blood T cells in healthy people across ages. Combining a sample-barcoded 5' primer with a J-beta primer mix, a second PCR ran for roughly 7 to 11 cycles. Each CDR3 protein is one row after TCRdb ran MiXCR on the 5' RACE reads. The sample holds some 890,000 distinct CDR3 sequences, about 27% seen once. The sample also formed part of further work on T cells of mothers and their children.

The sequenced sample consisted of blood. All receptors come from a woman aged 40-49 years in good health.

Remarks on this clonotype: This may arise from a read error, as a much more abundant clone is one base away. This chain joins TRBV29-1 and TRBJ1-2; D call uncertain. CDR1 and CDR2 from the germline V gene are SQVTM and ANQGSEA. Trimming pared 8 bases from V and 1 base from J, leaving 8 bases between. CDR3 length: 11 amino acids. CDR3 protein: CSTASNYGYTF. In nucleotides, the CDR3 is TGCAGCACTGCCAGTAACTATGGCTACACCTTC.

This chain uses TRBV18 with TRBJ2-7; perhaps TRBD2 as D (5 bases). The CDR3 consists of 15 residues. V was pared by 3 bases and J by 0 bases, with 12 bases between. The germline V gene has CDR1 KGHSH and CDR2 LQKENI. CDR3 loop: CASSPPLGSSYEQYF. CDR3 bases: TGTGCCAGCTCACCGCCTTTGGGGAGCTCCTACGAGCAGTACTTC.

The rearrangement joins TRBV7-2 to TRBJ2-4, with 11 bases matching TRBD2. Germline V gives CDR1 SGHTA, CDR2 FQGNSA. The CDR3 covers 13 residues. The ends lost 1 base at V and 11 bases at J; junction bases unmatched: 1. Here the CDR3 DNA reads TGTGCCAGCAGCTTAGAACTAGCGGGGGTTCAGTACTTC. Translating it yields CASSLELAGVQYF.

The chain recombines TRBV5-1 with TRBJ2-5; D is possibly TRBD2 (5 bases). The J call may be faulty, since TRBJ2-7 better matches the DNA end. The length of the CDR3 is 15 residues. Germline V gene sequence: CDR1 SGHRS, CDR2 YFSETQ. In DNA, the CDR3 is TGCGCCAGCAGTTACCAGACGGGAAGCCCCTACGAGCAGTACTTC. Protein sequence: CASSYQTGSPYEQYF.

The sample holds a few counts of this clonotype. This chain connects TRBV5-1 to TRBJ2-5; 7 nucleotides agree with TRBD2. The trim removed 8 bases at V and 3 bases at J, leaving 13 bases unmatched. The CDR3 has 15 amino acids. Germline CDR1 reads SGHRS; CDR2 reads YFSETQ. For the CDR3, the DNA is TGCGCCAGTAACCCGATCTTGGCGGGGGAAGAGACCCAGTACTTC. Protein sequence: CASNPILAGEETQYF.

V and J are TRBV2 and TRBJ2-1, with D unresolved. The germline V gene encodes CDR1 SNHLY and CDR2 FYNNEI. The CDR3 sequence is 14 residues long. V lost 1 base and J lost 4, with 8 bases in between. The CDR3 DNA sequence: TGTGCCAGCAGTGAAGGGTTCGGTTACAATGAGCAGTTCTTC. Its protein product is CASSEGFGYNEQFF.

In regard to this clonotype: The junction shows a germline mismatch at one end, possibly a read error. The chain couples TRBV2 to TRBJ2-7; 8 positions match TRBD1. CDR1 is SNHLY, CDR2 FYNNEI, per germline. The CDR3 covers 15 residues. This CDR3 reads CANSGAGGGSYEQYF. The CDR3 DNA reads TGTGCCAACAGTGGAGCAGGGGGCGGCTCCTACGAGCAGTACTTC.

This clonotype appeared a few times. The gene calls are TRBV2 and TRBJ1-6, with 7 bases aligning to TRBD1. This CDR3 has 16 residues. Trimming cost V 6 bases and J 0 bases; bases outside gene matches: 5. From germline, CDR1 is SNHLY and CDR2 FYNNEI. The CDR3 region is CASSRDSGSYNSPLHF. The CDR3 bases are TGTGCCAGCAGCCGGGACAGCGGCTCCTATAATTCACCCCTCCACTTT.

This clonotype was found a few times. V usage is TRBV29-1 and J usage is TRBJ1-1, with D maybe TRBD1 (6 bases). Germline V CDR1 and CDR2: SQVTM, ANQGSEA. V was pared by 0 bases and J by 4 bases, with 21 bases between. The CDR3 covers 17 residues. CDR3 region: CSVEDGGAGRRGTEAFF. CDR3 in DNA: TGCAGCGTTGAAGATGGGGGAGCGGGGCGCAGGGGCACTGAAGCTTTCTTT. Drawing the rest from reference TRBV29-1 and TRBJ1-1, the complete variable domain is SAVISQKPSRDICQRGTSLTIQCQVDSQVTMMFWYRQQPGQSLTLIATANQGSEATYESGFVIDKFPISRPNLTFSTLTVSNMSPEDSSIYLCSVEDGGAGRRGTEAFFGQGTRLTVV.

The rearrangement links TRBV2 to TRBJ1-1; unclear D gene. The germline V and J ends were trimmed by 6 bases and 7 bases, with 15 bases remaining between them. CDR1 is SNHLY and CDR2 is FYNNEI in the germline V gene. The CDR3 has 13 amino acids. CDR3 DNA sequence: TGTGCCAGCAGACCTATGCGAAACGGTGAAGCTTTCTTT. It codes for CASRPMRNGEAFF.

The genes are TRBV15 and TRBJ2-1, with TRBD2 identical over 9 bases. The CDR3 covers 14 residues. The germline V gene has CDR1 LNHNV and CDR2 YYDKDF (reference sequence). The V gene end was trimmed by 5 bases and the J gene end by 4 bases; junction bases not matched to a gene: 3. The CDR3 DNA reads TGTGCCACCAGCGAGCGGGAGGCTTACAATGAGCAGTTCTTC. It translates to CATSEREAYNEQFF.

This clonotype was counted many times. The chain joins TRBV25-1 to TRBJ2-5, with 7 bases lining up with TRBD2. This CDR3 has 17 residues. With 3 bases clipped from V and 0 bases from J, the junction kept 10 bases outside the gene matches. Germline-derived CDR1 and CDR2 are MGHDK and SYGVNS. The CDR3 region is CASSDPKRGVNQETQYF. CDR3 bases: TGTGCCAGCAGTGACCCCAAACGGGGGGTAAACCAAGAGACCCAGTACTTC.

The V call is TRBV29-1, the J call TRBJ1-2; D unclear. V lost 4 bases to trimming and J lost 4 bases, with 10 bases between them. The CDR3 contains 12 residues. Germline CDR1 is SQVTM and CDR2 is ANQGSEA. This CDR3 is CSVAWDSYGYTF. CDR3 sequence (DNA): TGCAGCGTTGCGTGGGATTCCTATGGCTACACCTTC.

This chain connects TRBV29-1 to TRBJ2-7; D may be TRBD1 (6 bases). The germline gives CDR1 SQVTM, CDR2 ANQGSEA. This CDR3 is built from 12 residues. Trimming took off 4 bases at V and 1 base at J, with 8 bases between the two ends. CDR3 protein: CSVVTGSYEQYF. For the CDR3, the DNA is TGCAGCGTTGTGACAGGATCCTACGAGCAGTACTTC.

The chain joins TRBV23-1 to TRBJ2-3; 8 bases are shared with TRBD1. TRBV23-1 is identified as an open reading frame with a role that is uncertain. There are 15 residues in the CDR3. Unmatched junction bases numbered 10, after V lost 8 bases and J lost 3 bases. CDR3 DNA sequence: TGCGCCAGCGGCCAGACAGGGGAGATAACAGATACGCAGTATTTT. Protein: CASGQTGEITDTQYF.

There are a few counts of this clonotype. This chain links TRBV29-1 with TRBJ2-2; D is ambiguous. The CDR3 runs to 11 residues. The germline V gene has CDR1 SQVTM and CDR2 ANQGSEA. Trimming shortened V by 4 bases and J by 6 bases, and 6 bases separated the two germline ends. As DNA, the CDR3 is TGCAGCGTTGGGGGTGCCGGGGAGCTGTTTTTT. Translation gives CSVGGAGELFF.

The rearrangement joins TRBV7-2 to TRBJ2-3; D gene ambiguous. Trimming left V 4 bases short and J 3 bases short, with 11 bases between. Germline V CDR1 and CDR2: SGHTA, FQGNSA. The CDR3 sequence is 14 residues long. CDR3 nucleotide sequence: TGTGCCAGCAGCTGGGATATGAGTACAGATACGCAGTATTTT. Translating gives CASSWDMSTDTQYF.

V gene TRBV2 combines with J gene TRBJ1-5; D is possibly TRBD1 (6 bases). From germline, CDR1 is SNHLY and CDR2 FYNNEI. The ends were cut back, 2 bases at V and 13 bases at J, with 12 bases in the middle. The CDR3 sequence is 12 residues long. The CDR3 DNA sequence: TGTGCCAGCAGTGAACCGACAGGCGATCAGCATTTT. As protein: CASSEPTGDQHF.

The J gene is TRBJ1-2, the V gene TRBV12-3 or TRBV12-4, with D maybe TRBD1 (5 bases). The V and J ends lost 3 bases and 2 bases respectively, with 10 bases between them. The length of the CDR3 is 14 residues. The CDR3 DNA is TGTGCCAGCAGTTTTGGGGGGTACAACTATGGCTACACCTTC. Amino acids: CASSFGGYNYGYTF.

This clonotype showed up many times. The V gene is TRBV11-2, the J gene TRBJ2-1; no definite D call. The CDR3 loop spans 12 amino acids. With 3 bases removed from V and 3 bases from J, the gap between germline ends came to 3 bases. Germline values: CDR1 SGHAT, CDR2 FQNNGV. The CDR3 is CASSFIYNEQFF. The CDR3 nucleotides are TGTGCCAGCAGCTTTATCTACAATGAGCAGTTCTTC.

The CDR3 DNA sequence: TGTGCCAGCAGCGATCGCAGGGAGGGTATCTATGGCTACACCTTC. Translation: CASSDRREGIYGYTF. The chain is built from TRBV9 and TRBJ1-2; perhaps TRBD1 as D (5 bases). The V and J ends lost 3 bases and 4 bases respectively, with 16 bases between them. Looked up from germline, CDR1 is SGDLS and CDR2 is YYNGEE. CDR3 length equals 15 residues.

The V and J genes are TRBV6-6 and TRBJ2-7; 10 nucleotides agree with TRBD1. J was trimmed by 1 base and V by 6 bases; bases with no gene match: 3. The CDR3 spans 14 residues. Per germline, CDR1 MNHNY and CDR2 SVGAGI (reference sequence). The CDR3 spells CASRSGQGSYEQYF. CDR3 coding DNA: TGTGCCAGCAGGTCGGGACAGGGGTCCTACGAGCAGTACTTC.

V is TRBV5-1 and J is TRBJ1-6; D not resolved. The CDR3 loop spans 13 amino acids. Germline lookup yields CDR1 SGHRS and CDR2 YFSETQ. The V end was cut by 5 bases, the J end by 7 bases, with 10 bases between. As DNA, the CDR3 is TGCGCCAGCAGAAGGGAGACCAATTCACCCCTCCACTTT. Translated: CASRRETNSPLHF.

The J gene is TRBJ2-5, the V gene TRBV20-1; D assignment may be TRBD1 or TRBD2 (5 bases each). Trimming cost V 2 bases and J 2 bases, with 12 bases left between them. The CDR3 consists of 14 residues. Germline CDR1 is DFQATT and CDR2 is SNEGSKA (reference sequence). The CDR3 bases are TGCAGTGCTAGAACAACCTGGGGGCAAGAGACCCAGTACTTC. Its protein product is CSARTTWGQETQYF.

This clonotype was counted between two and nine times. The V gene is TRBV10-3, the J gene TRBJ2-7; unclear D gene. The CDR3 extends over 12 amino acids. Trimming left V 7 bases short and J 4 bases short, with 11 bases between. Germline-derived CDR1 and CDR2 are ENHRY and SYGVKD. CDR3 protein: CAITNDGYEQYF. The CDR3 DNA is TGTGCCATCACCAATGACGGTTACGAGCAGTACTTC.

The genes are TRBV6-1 and TRBJ1-2, with D maybe TRBD1 (5 bases). This CDR3 comprises 14 residues. Trimming shortened V by 6 bases and J by 5 bases, and 16 bases separated the two germline ends. Germline CDR1 is MNHNS and CDR2 is SASEGT. The CDR3 sequence is CASRTDRGFYGYTF. CDR3 in DNA: TGTGCCAGCAGGACCGACAGAGGATTTTATGGCTACACCTTC.

This clonotype was detected only a few times. The chain uses TRBV5-1 and TRBJ1-3, with D perhaps matching TRBD1 (5 bases). This CDR3 has 16 residues. Trimming removed 4 bases from V and 4 bases from J, with 18 bases in between. Germline loops: CDR1 SGHRS, CDR2 YFSETQ. CDR3 sequence: CASSLQSGYTGNTIYF. As DNA, the CDR3 is TGCGCCAGCAGCCTCCAATCAGGGTATACAGGAAACACCATATATTTT.

The chain carries TRBV5-1 and TRBJ1-1; tentatively, D is TRBD1 (5 bases). The V gene's germline CDR1 is SGHRS and CDR2 YFSETQ. The CDR3 runs 14 residues. The V end was cut by 3 bases, the J end by 4 bases, with 13 bases between. The CDR3 DNA is TGCGCCAGCAGCTCCGGGGCGCTGAGCACTGAAGCTTTCTTT. It is translated as CASSSGALSTEAFF.

Of note for this clonotype: This clone may be a read error of a much larger clone one base away. The chain is built from TRBV4-3 and TRBJ2-7; 14 bases map to TRBD2. The junction had 9 bases not matched to a gene; V was cut back by 8 bases and J by 3 bases. This CDR3 is 16 amino acids long. Germline V gene data show CDR1 as LGHNA and CDR2 as YSLEER. The CDR3 nucleotides read TGCGCCAGCTGCCCTGAGACTAGCGGGGGGGTCTACGAGCAGTACTTC. Its translation: CASCPETSGGVYEQYF.